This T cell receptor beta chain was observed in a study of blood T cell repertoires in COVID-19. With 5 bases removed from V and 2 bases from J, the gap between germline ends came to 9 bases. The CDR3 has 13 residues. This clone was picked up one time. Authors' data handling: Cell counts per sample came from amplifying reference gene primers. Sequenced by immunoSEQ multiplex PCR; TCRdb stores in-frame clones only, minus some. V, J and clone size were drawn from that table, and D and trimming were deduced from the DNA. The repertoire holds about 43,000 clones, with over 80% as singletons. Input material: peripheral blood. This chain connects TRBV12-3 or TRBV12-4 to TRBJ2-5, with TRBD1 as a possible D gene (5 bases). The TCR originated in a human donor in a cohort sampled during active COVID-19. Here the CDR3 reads CASSLRQQETQYF. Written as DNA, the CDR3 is TGTGCCAGCAGTCTGCGACAGCAAGAGACCCAGTACTTC.